This TCR beta chain was identified in a study of cytomegalovirus exposure and HLA in healthy donors. An approximately 130-subject validation cohort, separate from the approximately 690-subject first cohort, supplied the donors. Germline lookup yields CDR1 MNHEY and CDR2 SMNVEV (reference sequence). The CDR3 is made up of 16 amino acids. Between the trimmed V and J ends, which lost 0 bases and 2 bases, there was a span of 12 bases. Clones were read by immunoSEQ multiplex PCR, and TCRdb kept only the in-frame ones, dropping some. This table has some 320,000 clones, about 85% appearing once. Concerning this clone itself: Its cognate antigen is unknown.

Findings and limits, study-wide: There were around 160 TCR beta chains listed as cytomegalovirus-associated. Reported performance of the classifier showed diagnosis of cytomegalovirus status with high specificity and sensitivity.

This chain connects TRBV27 to TRBJ2-3, with no clear D. The TCR comes from a woman in her 30s in good health and CMV-seropositive. Sequences were obtained from PBMCs. The CDR3 region has the DNA TGTGCCAGCAGTTTATCGTACTACCTACACACAGATACGCAGTATTTT. Translated, it gives CASSLSYYLHTDTQYF.